This T cell receptor (beta chain) came from a study of OX40 agonist ivuxolimab in advanced cancers. Study-level background: Having had anti-PD-1, anti-PD-L1 or anti-CTLA-4 therapy before was allowed, and over 35% had some.

Prior autoimmune disease or systemic immunosuppression barred patients. Sampling times: baseline, cycle 4 day 1, cycle 7 day 1. Produced via immunoSEQ multiplex PCR; TCRdb's table is partial and in-frame only. The sample has 52,000 or so clones; around 83% are singletons. The CDR3 spans 17 residues. The germline V gene has CDR1 KGHSH and CDR2 LQKENI. V lost 4 bases, J lost 2 bases, and 20 bases lay in between. This clonotype originated in an adult with an advanced solid tumor such as melanoma, head and neck, liver or kidney cancer. Source: CD4+ or CD8+ T cells sorted from blood, taken in a trial of the OX40 agonist ivuxolimab. The J gene is TRBJ1-2, the V gene TRBV18; D is unclear. CDR3 sequence (DNA): TGTGCCAGCTCACGGCCCCGTCGACCTCCGTTAAACTATGGCTACACCTTC. The encoded protein is CASSRPRRPPLNYGYTF.